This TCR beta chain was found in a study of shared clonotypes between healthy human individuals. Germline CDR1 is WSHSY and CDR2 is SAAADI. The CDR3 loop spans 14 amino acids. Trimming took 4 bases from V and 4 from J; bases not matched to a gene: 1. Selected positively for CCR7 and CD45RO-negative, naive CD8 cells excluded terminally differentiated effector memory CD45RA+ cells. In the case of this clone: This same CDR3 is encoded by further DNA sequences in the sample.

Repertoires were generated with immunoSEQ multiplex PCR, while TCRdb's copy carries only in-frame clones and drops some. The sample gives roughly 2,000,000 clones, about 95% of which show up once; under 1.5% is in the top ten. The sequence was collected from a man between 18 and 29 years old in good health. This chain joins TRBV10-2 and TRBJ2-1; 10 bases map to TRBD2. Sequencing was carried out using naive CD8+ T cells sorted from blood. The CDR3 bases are TGCGCCAGCAGTGGGACTAGCGGATACAATGAGCAGTTCTTC. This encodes CASSGTSGYNEQFF.